These T cell receptor beta chains were read from a single sample in a study of shared T cell receptors in the human thymus. The repertoire was sequenced with immunoSEQ multiplex PCR; TCRdb's copy has only in-frame clones and lacks some. Of hundreds of thousands of clones listed, more than 75% are singletons. These data were likewise used in another study, on human thymus T cells.

Sequencing input: thymocytes. Source of these receptors: a boy under two years old with a congenital heart defect. The CDR3 runs from the conserved cysteine through the conserved F or W. D genes are given only for firm matches. Size tells how often a clone was seen (once, few, many) or the class of an expanded clone, and some rows leave it out.

NA	TRBJ2-7	TRBV11-3	NA	CASTPGVLTYEQYF	TGTGCCAGCACACCGGGGGTACTAACCTACGAGCAGTACTTC
TRBD2	TRBJ2-4	TRBV18	NA	CASSPQREDIQYF	TGTGCCAGCTCACCACAGCGGGAGGACATTCAGTACTTC
TRBD1	TRBJ2-7	TRBV5-1	NA	CASSSPRTGGYEQYF	TGCGCCAGCAGCTCCCCCAGAACAGGGGGCTACGAGCAGTACTTC
TRBD2	TRBJ2-3	TRBV9	NA	CASSVGTSATDTQYF	TGTGCCAGCAGCGTAGGGACTAGCGCAACAGATACGCAGTATTTT
NA	TRBJ2-1	TRBV9	NA	CASSVAWLDNEQFF	TGTGCCAGCAGCGTAGCGTGGCTGGACAATGAGCAGTTCTTC
TRBD2	TRBJ2-7	TRBV10-3	once	CAISRHSSGSSYEQYF	TGTGCCATCAGTCGACATTCTAGCGGCAGCTCCTACGAGCAGTACTTC
NA	TRBJ2-1	TRBV6-5	NA	CASSWARDDEQFF	TGTGCCAGCAGTTGGGCCAGGGATGATGAGCAGTTCTTC
TRBD2	TRBJ2-2	TRBV9	NA	CASSPDREALGLAGEAGELFF	TGTGCCAGCAGCCCCGACAGGGAAGCTTTAGGACTAGCGGGAGAGGCCGGGGAGCTGTTTTTT
TRBD2	TRBJ2-7	TRBV4-3	few	CASSQDLRGLAGPYEQYF	TGCGCCAGCAGCCAAGATCTCCGAGGACTAGCGGGCCCCTACGAGCAGTACTTC
NA	TRBJ2-3	TRBV27	once	CASSTNFPETQYF	TGTGCCAGCAGTACCAACTTCCCCGAAACGCAGTATTTT
TRBD1	TRBJ1-1	TRBV28	NA	CASSLRSAATGIGNTEAFF	TGTGCCAGCAGTTTGAGATCGGCCGCGACAGGGATTGGAAACACTGAAGCTTTCTTT
TRBD2	TRBJ2-7	TRBV10-2	NA	CASRLAGAEEQYF	TGCGCCAGCAGACTAGCGGGAGCAGAAGAGCAGTACTTC
TRBD2	TRBJ2-7	TRBV4-3	NA	CASSQDGRRQREVYEQYF	TGCGCCAGCAGCCAAGACGGGAGGAGGCAGCGGGAGGTCTACGAGCAGTACTTC
NA	TRBJ1-2	TRBV30	NA	CAWTGLNYGYTF	TGTGCCTGGACAGGGCTCAACTATGGCTACACCTTC
TRBD1	TRBJ1-4	TRBV28	NA	CASGVDRGDEKLFF	TGTGCCAGCGGGGTCGACAGGGGGGATGAAAAACTGTTTTTT
TRBD2	TRBJ2-4	TRBV4-3	NA	CASSQDSGLAGGPGKNIQYF	TGCGCCAGCAGCCAAGATTCGGGACTAGCGGGAGGGCCCGGGAAAAACATTCAGTACTTC
TRBD2	TRBJ2-1	TRBV28	NA	CASSSPWTSGRAGMYEQFF	TGTGCCAGCAGTTCCCCATGGACTAGCGGGAGGGCCGGTATGTATGAGCAGTTCTTC
TRBD1	TRBJ2-6	TRBV14	NA	CASSQFLGQALHSGANVLTF	TGTGCCAGCAGCCAATTCCTAGGACAGGCCCTACACTCTGGGGCCAACGTCCTGACTTTC
NA	TRBJ2-1	TRBV21-1	NA	CAIPRDRVAGFYNEQFF	TGTGCCATACCACGGGACCGGGTAGCGGGTTTCTACAATGAGCAGTTCTTC
TRBD1	TRBJ2-7	TRBV11-2	NA	CASSLDPRKPGTGRYEQYF	TGTGCCAGCAGCTTAGACCCCCGAAAACCCGGGACAGGGAGATACGAGCAGTACTTC
TRBD2	TRBJ2-1	TRBV7-9	NA	CASSRTSGRWTGSKQFF	TGTGCCAGCAGCCGGACTAGCGGGAGATGGACGGGGAGCAAGCAGTTCTTC
NA	TRBJ2-3	TRBV5-6	NA	CASSAEGESSTDTQYF	TGTGCCAGCAGCGCAGAGGGGGAGTCTAGCACAGATACGCAGTATTTT
TRBD1	TRBJ1-3	TRBV7-9	NA	CASSLEGSGGNGNTIYF	TGTGCCAGCAGCTTAGAAGGATCAGGGGGCAATGGAAACACCATATATTTT